These T cell receptor beta chains were read from a single sample in a study of CD8+CD57+ T cells in acquired aplastic anemia. A single record per CDR3 protein comes from TCRdb applying MiXCR to the reads. The sample has 300,000 or so distinct CDR3 sequences, about 50% seen once. Sample: sorted CD4+, CD8+, or CD8+CD57+ T cells (not recorded which) from PBMCs. All receptors come from a human donor with aplastic anemia. The CDR3 runs from the conserved cysteine through the conserved F or W. The D gene is left open where the match is weak. Clone size is given for some rows only: seen once, a few or many times, or a class if the clone is expanded.

D gene: TRBD1; CDR3 length: 15; V gene: TRBV5-1; J gene: TRBJ1-1; clone size: NA; CDR3 protein: CASSLDRDRGSEAFF; CDR3 DNA: TGCGCCAGCAGCTTGGATCGGGACAGGGGGTCTGAAGCTTTCTTT
D gene: TRBD1; CDR3 length: 13; V gene: TRBV5-1; J gene: TRBJ1-1; clone size: NA; CDR3 protein: CASGTGGETEAFF; CDR3 DNA: TGCGCCAGCGGGACAGGGGGAGAGACTGAAGCTTTCTTT
D gene: NA; CDR3 length: 14; V gene: TRBV29-1; J gene: TRBJ2-7; clone size: NA; CDR3 protein: CSVVGRRSYNEQYF; CDR3 DNA: TGCAGCGTTGTCGGACGGCGCTCCTACAATGAGCAGTACTTC
D gene: TRBD2; CDR3 length: 15; V gene: TRBV7-2; J gene: TRBJ2-7; clone size: NA; CDR3 protein: CASSLTSGAAYEQYF; CDR3 DNA: TGTGCCAGCAGCTTAACTAGCGGGGCCGCCTACGAGCAGTACTTC
D gene: TRBD1; CDR3 length: 14; V gene: TRBV20-1; J gene: TRBJ1-5; clone size: NA; CDR3 protein: CSVGQVVGNQPQHF; CDR3 DNA: TGCAGTGTCGGACAGGTCGTAGGCAATCAGCCCCAGCATTTT
D gene: TRBD1; CDR3 length: 15; V gene: TRBV6-6; J gene: TRBJ1-5; clone size: many; CDR3 protein: CASSKGGTDNQPQHF; CDR3 DNA: TGTGCCAGCAGTAAAGGGGGGACAGACAATCAGCCCCAGCATTTT
D gene: TRBD1; CDR3 length: 15; V gene: TRBV20-1; J gene: TRBJ1-1; clone size: many; CDR3 protein: CSARDQGTGGFEAFF; CDR3 DNA: TGCAGTGCTAGAGATCAAGGGACAGGGGGCTTTGAAGCTTTCTTT
D gene: NA; CDR3 length: 15; V gene: TRBV7-2; J gene: TRBJ1-3; clone size: NA; CDR3 protein: CASSLANTSGNTIYF; CDR3 DNA: TGTGCCAGCAGCTTGGCCAATACCTCTGGAAACACCATATATTTT
D gene: NA; CDR3 length: 8; V gene: TRBV20-1; J gene: TRBJ2-2; clone size: NA; CDR3 protein: CSARELFF; CDR3 DNA: TGCAGTGCTAGAGAGCTGTTTTTT
D gene: NA; CDR3 length: 18; V gene: TRBV9; J gene: TRBJ2-2; clone size: many; CDR3 protein: CASSVGGGGNHLTGELFF; CDR3 DNA: TGTGCCAGCAGCGTAGGAGGGGGGGGAAACCACCTCACCGGGGAGCTGTTTTTT
D gene: NA; CDR3 length: 15; V gene: TRBV5-8; J gene: TRBJ2-7; clone size: NA; CDR3 protein: CASSLIGGGNYEQYF; CDR3 DNA: TGTGCCAGCAGCTTGATTGGAGGCGGGAACTACGAGCAGTACTTC
D gene: TRBD2; CDR3 length: 19; V gene: TRBV20-1; J gene: TRBJ2-5; clone size: NA; CDR3 protein: CSAGTSGHPHYVPKETRYF; CDR3 DNA: TGCAGTGCAGGGACTAGCGGGCACCCCCATTACGTCCCCAAAGAGACCCGGTACTTC
D gene: NA; CDR3 length: 12; V gene: TRBV5-5; J gene: TRBJ2-7; clone size: NA; CDR3 protein: CASSSGRGEQYF; CDR3 DNA: TGTGCCAGCAGCTCAGGGCGAGGGGAGCAGTACTTC
D gene: TRBD1; CDR3 length: 16; V gene: TRBV15; J gene: TRBJ1-4; clone size: NA; CDR3 protein: CATSRGQGATNEKLFF; CDR3 DNA: TGTGCCACCAGCAGAGGGCAGGGGGCAACTAATGAAAAACTGTTTTTT
D gene: TRBD1; CDR3 length: 15; V gene: TRBV12-3/TRBV12-4; J gene: TRBJ1-2; clone size: many; CDR3 protein: CASSVTGQGLSGYTF; CDR3 DNA: TGTGCCAGCAGTGTAACTGGACAGGGTTTATCTGGCTACACCTTC
D gene: TRBD2; CDR3 length: 14; V gene: TRBV5-1; J gene: TRBJ2-3; clone size: many; CDR3 protein: CASSSGLAGDTQYF; CDR3 DNA: TGCGCCAGCAGCTCGGGACTAGCGGGAGACACGCAGTATTTT
D gene: NA; CDR3 length: 14; V gene: TRBV3-1; J gene: TRBJ1-6; clone size: many; CDR3 protein: CASSQLRSDSPLHF; CDR3 DNA: TGTGCCAGCAGCCAACTCCGTAGTGATTCACCCCTCCACTTT
D gene: NA; CDR3 length: 15; V gene: TRBV5-4; J gene: TRBJ1-6; clone size: NA; CDR3 protein: CATQNRGRFNSPLHF; CDR3 DNA: TGTGCCACCCAGAACCGGGGGAGATTTAATTCACCCCTCCACTTT